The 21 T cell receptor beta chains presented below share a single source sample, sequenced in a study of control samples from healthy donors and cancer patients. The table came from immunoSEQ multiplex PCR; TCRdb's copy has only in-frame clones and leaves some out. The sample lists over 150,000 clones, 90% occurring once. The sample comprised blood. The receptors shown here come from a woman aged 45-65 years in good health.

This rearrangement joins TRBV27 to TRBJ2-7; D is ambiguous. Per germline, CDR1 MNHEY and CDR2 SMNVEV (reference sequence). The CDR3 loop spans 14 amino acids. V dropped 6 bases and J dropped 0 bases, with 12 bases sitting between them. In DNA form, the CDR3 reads TGTGCCAGCAGGCGGCGCCGTGACTCCTACGAGCAGTACTTC. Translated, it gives CASRRRRDSYEQYF.

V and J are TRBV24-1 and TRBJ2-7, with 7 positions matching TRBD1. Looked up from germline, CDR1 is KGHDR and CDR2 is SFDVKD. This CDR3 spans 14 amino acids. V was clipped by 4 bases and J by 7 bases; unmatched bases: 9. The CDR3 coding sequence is TGTGCCACCAGTGAACCGGGACAGCCTCGGGAGCAGTACTTC. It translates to CATSEPGQPREQYF.

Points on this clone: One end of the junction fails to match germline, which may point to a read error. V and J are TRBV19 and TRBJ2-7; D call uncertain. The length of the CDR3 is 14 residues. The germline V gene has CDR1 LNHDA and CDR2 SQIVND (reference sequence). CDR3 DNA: TGTGCCAGTGGTATTTACGGGTATTCCTACGAGCAGTACTTC. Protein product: CASGIYGYSYEQYF.

CDR3 bases: TGTGCCAGCAGCTTAGCGAGGCTAGCGGGAGGCACAGATACGCAGTATTTT. This translates into CASSLARLAGGTDTQYF. This rearrangement joins TRBV7-2 to TRBJ2-3; 10 nucleotides align to TRBD2. Germline CDR1 reads SGHTA; CDR2 reads FQGNSA. V shed 0 bases, J shed 1 base, and the junction held 4 bases outside the gene matches. CDR3 length: 17 amino acids.

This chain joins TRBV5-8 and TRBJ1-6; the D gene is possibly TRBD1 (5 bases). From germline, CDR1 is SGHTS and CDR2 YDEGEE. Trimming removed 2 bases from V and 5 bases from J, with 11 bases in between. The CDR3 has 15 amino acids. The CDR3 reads CASSFPGLHNSPLHF. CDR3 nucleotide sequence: TGTGCCAGCAGCTTCCCGGGACTACATAATTCACCCCTCCACTTT.

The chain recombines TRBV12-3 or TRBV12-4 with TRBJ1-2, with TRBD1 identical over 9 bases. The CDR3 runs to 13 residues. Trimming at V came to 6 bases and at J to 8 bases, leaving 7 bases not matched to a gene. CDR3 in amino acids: CASRLGQGKGYTF. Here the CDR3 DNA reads TGTGCCAGCAGGCTCGGACAGGGGAAGGGCTACACCTTC.

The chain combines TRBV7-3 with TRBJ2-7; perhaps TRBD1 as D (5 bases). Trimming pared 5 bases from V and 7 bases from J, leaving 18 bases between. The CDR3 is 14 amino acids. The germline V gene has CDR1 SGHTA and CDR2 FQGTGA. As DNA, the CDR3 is TGTGCCAGCAGCCCTGTTGTAGGTAGGGGAGAGCAGTACTTC. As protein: CASSPVVGRGEQYF.

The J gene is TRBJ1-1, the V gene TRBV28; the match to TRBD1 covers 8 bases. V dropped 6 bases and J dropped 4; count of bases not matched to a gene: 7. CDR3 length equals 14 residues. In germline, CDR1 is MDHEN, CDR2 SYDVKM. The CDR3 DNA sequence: TGTGCCAGCAGCCGCCGAACAGGGGGCACTGAAGCTTTCTTT. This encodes CASSRRTGGTEAFF.

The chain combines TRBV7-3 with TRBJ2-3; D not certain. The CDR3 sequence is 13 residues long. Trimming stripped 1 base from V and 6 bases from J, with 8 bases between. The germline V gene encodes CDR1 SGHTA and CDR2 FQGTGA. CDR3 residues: CASSLNALDTQYF. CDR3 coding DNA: TGTGCCAGCAGCTTAAACGCTCTGGATACGCAGTATTTT.

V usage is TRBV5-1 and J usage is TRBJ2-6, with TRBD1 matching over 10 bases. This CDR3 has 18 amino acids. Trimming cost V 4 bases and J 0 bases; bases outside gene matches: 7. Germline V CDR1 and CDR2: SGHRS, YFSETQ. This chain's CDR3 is CASSHRQGALSGANVLTF. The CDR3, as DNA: TGCGCCAGCAGCCACAGACAGGGGGCACTCTCTGGGGCCAACGTCCTGACTTTC.

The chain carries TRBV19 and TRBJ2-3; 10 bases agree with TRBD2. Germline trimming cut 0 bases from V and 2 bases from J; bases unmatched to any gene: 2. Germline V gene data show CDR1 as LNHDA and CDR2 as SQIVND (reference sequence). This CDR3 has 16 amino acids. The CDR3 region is CASSIEGLAVTDTQYF. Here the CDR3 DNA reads TGTGCCAGTAGTATAGAAGGACTAGCGGTCACAGATACGCAGTATTTT.

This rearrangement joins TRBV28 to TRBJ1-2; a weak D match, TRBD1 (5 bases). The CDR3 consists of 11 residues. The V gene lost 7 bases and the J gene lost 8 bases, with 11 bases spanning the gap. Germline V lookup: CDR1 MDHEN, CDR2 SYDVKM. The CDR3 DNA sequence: TGTGCCAGCACTGGGGCCGTGGGCTACACCTTC. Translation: CASTGAVGYTF.

The CDR3 region has the DNA TGTGCCAGCAGTGTACAGGGGAACTATGGCTACACCTTC. It is translated as CASSVQGNYGYTF. The gene calls are TRBV2 and TRBJ1-2; TRBD1 matches at 7 bases. Per the germline V gene, CDR1 is SNHLY and CDR2 is FYNNEI. Trimming at V came to 4 bases and at J to 2 bases, leaving 1 base not matched to a gene. The CDR3 spans 13 residues.

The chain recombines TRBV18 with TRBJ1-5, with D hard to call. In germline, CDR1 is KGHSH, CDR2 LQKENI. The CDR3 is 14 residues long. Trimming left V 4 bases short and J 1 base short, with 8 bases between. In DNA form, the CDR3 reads TGTGCCAGCTCACACGACACGAGCAATCAGCCCCAGCATTTT. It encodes CASSHDTSNQPQHF.

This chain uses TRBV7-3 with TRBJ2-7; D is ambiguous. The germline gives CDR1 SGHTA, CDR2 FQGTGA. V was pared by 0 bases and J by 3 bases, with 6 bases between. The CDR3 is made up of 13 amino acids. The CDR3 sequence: CASSLTKGYEQYF. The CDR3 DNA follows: TGTGCCAGCAGCTTAACTAAAGGCTACGAGCAGTACTTC.

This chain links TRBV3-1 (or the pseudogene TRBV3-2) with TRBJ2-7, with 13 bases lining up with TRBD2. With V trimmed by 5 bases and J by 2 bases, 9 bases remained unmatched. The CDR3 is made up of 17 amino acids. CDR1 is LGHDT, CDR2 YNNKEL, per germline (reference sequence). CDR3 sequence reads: CASSDTSGGAGAYEQYF. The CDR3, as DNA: TGTGCCAGCAGCGACACTAGCGGGGGGGCTGGGGCCTACGAGCAGTACTTC.

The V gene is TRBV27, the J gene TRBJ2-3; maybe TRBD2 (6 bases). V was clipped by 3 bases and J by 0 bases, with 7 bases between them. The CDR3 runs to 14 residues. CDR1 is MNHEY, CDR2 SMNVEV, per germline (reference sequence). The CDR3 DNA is TGTGCCAGCAGTTTCGGGACTAGCACAGATACGCAGTATTTT. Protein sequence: CASSFGTSTDTQYF.

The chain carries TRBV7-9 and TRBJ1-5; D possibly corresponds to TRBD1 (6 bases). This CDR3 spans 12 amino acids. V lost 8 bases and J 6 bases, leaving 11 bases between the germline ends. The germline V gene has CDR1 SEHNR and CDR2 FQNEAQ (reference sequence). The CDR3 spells CASGTGSQPQHF. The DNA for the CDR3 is TGTGCCAGCGGAACAGGGAGTCAGCCCCAGCATTTT.

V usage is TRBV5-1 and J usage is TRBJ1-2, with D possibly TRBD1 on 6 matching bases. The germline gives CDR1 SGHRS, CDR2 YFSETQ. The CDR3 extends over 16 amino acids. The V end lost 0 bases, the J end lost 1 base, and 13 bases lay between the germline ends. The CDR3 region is CASSLDSGTFNYGYTF. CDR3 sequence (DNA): TGCGCCAGCAGCTTGGACTCGGGGACATTTAACTATGGCTACACCTTC. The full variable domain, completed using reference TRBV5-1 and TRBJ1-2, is KAGVTQTPRYLIKTRGQQVTLSCSPISGHRSVSWYQQTPGQGLQFLFEYFSETQRNKGNFPGRFSGRQFSNSRSEMNVSTLELGDSALYLCASSLDSGTFNYGYTFGSGTRLTVV.

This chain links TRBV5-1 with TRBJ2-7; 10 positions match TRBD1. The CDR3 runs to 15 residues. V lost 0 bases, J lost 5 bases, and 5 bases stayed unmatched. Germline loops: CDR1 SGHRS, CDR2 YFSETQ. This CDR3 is CASSLAGTGVDEQYF. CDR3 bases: TGCGCCAGCAGCTTGGCCGGGACAGGGGTGGACGAGCAGTACTTC.

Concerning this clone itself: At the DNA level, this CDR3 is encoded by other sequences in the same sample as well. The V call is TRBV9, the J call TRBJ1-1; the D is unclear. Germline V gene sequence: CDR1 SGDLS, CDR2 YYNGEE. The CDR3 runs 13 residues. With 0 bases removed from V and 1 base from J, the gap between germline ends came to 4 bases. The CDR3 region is CASSVDWNTEAFF. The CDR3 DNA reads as TGTGCCAGCAGCGTAGATTGGAACACTGAAGCTTTCTTT. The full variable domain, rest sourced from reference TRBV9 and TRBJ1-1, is DSGVTQTPKHLITATGQRVTLRCSPRSGDLSVYWYQQSLDQGLQFLIQYYNGEERAKGNILERFSAQQFPDLHSELNLSSLELGDSALYFCASSVDWNTEAFFGQGTRLTVV.